This TCR beta chain derives from a study of Tregs in tolerant kidney transplant recipients. Trimming stripped 4 bases from V and 4 bases from J, with 8 bases between. The length of the CDR3 is 13 residues. As for this clone: What it binds is unknown. The read finishes 3 residues shy of the CDR3 end, and the germline J gene is used to complete it.

Measured with immunoSEQ multiplex PCR; TCRdb has only the in-frame clones, and not every one. This repertoire includes some 15,000 clones. Study results and caveats: Biological reproducibility was not directly addressed in this study.

Related graft donors supplied nonmyeloablative bone marrow transplants, and mixed chimerism was transient. Unstimulated regulatory T cells (CD4+CD25+CD127-), CD4+CD25- non-regulatory cells, CD4 and CD8 cells were FACS-sorted from thawed PBMCs. The sequenced sample was CD4+ T cells from blood (PBMCs), obtained 12 months after the transplant. This clonotype was sampled from a human patient who received a combined kidney and bone marrow transplant. Some of these T cells may belong to the graft donor. The chain carries TRBV12-3 or TRBV12-4 and TRBJ1-3; D unclear. The CDR3 here is CASSSQQGNTIYF. The CDR3 DNA, read in part, is TGTGCCAGCAGTTCACAACAAGGAAACACC.